Given below is one T cell receptor (beta chain) in context. V shed 1 base and J shed 1 base, with 4 bases lying between them. The CDR3 contains 13 residues. Germline CDR1 reads SGHTA; CDR2 reads FQGTGA. The repertoire was sequenced with immunoSEQ multiplex PCR; TCRdb's copy has only in-frame clones and lacks some. The sample lists some 70,000 clones, around 83% occurring once. This entry is derived from a study of OX40 agonist ivuxolimab in advanced cancers. The V gene is TRBV7-3, the J gene TRBJ1-1; D not resolved. The sequencing here drew on CD4+ or CD8+ T cells sorted from blood, taken in a trial of the OX40 agonist ivuxolimab. This clonotype was sampled from an adult with an advanced solid tumor such as melanoma, head and neck, liver or kidney cancer. CDR3 amino acids: CASSLNWNTEAFF. The CDR3 region has the DNA TGTGCCAGCAGCTTAAACTGGAACACTGAAGCTTTCTTT.